This T cell receptor (beta chain) came from a study of cytomegalovirus exposure and HLA in healthy donors. Vbeta (60) and Jbeta (13) primers were used in the PCR. Sequenced by immunoSEQ multiplex PCR; TCRdb stores in-frame clones only, minus some. This table lists more than 45,000 clones. The clonotype comes from a woman in her 30s in good health and CMV-seropositive. Sequencing used PBMCs.

CDR3 nucleotide sequence: TGTGCCAGCAGTCTGGGGGCGGTAAAAAATCAGCCCCAGCATTTT. It specifies CASSLGAVKNQPQHF. This sequence joins TRBV5-6 and TRBJ1-5, with a tentative D call TRBD1 (6 bases). This CDR3 has 15 amino acids. Trimming removed 5 bases at V and 4 bases at J, with 16 bases between. Per the germline V gene, CDR1 is SGHDT and CDR2 is YYEEEE.